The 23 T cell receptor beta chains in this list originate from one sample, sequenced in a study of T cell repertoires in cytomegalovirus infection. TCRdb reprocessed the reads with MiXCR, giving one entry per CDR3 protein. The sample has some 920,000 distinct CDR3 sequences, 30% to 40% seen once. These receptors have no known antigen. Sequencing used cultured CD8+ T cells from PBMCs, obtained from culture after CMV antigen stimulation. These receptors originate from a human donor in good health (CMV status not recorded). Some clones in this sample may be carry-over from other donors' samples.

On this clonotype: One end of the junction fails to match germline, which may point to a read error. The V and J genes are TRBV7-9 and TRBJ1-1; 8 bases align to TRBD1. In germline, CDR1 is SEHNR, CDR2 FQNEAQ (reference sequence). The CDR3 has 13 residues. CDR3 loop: CASSFRGQGRVHF. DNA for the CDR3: TGTGCCAGCAGTTTTCGTGGACAGGGTCGGGTTCACTTT.

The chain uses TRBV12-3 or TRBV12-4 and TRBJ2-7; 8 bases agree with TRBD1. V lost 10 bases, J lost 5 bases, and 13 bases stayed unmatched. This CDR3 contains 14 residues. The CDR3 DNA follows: TGTGCCACTGGGAGGACAGGGAGTTTCGACGAGCAGTACTTC. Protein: CATGRTGSFDEQYF.

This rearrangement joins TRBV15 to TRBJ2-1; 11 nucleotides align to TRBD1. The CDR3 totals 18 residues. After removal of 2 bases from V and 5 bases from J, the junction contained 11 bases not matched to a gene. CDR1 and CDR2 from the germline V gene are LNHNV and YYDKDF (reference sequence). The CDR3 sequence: CATSRWVGQGVRNNEQFF. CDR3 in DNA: TGTGCCACCAGCAGATGGGTGGGACAGGGGGTTAGAAACAATGAGCAGTTCTTC.

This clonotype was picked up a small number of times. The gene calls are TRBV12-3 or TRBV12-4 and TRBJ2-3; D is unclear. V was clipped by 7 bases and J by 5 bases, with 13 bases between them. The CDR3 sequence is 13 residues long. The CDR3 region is CASNPRGRDTQYF. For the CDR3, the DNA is TGTGCCAGCAACCCTAGAGGCAGAGATACGCAGTATTTT.

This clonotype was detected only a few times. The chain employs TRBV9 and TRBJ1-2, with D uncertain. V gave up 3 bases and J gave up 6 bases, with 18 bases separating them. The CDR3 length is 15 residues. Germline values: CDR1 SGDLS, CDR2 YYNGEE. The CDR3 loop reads CASSGRGLILDGYTF. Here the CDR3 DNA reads TGTGCCAGCAGCGGACGAGGGCTAATCCTGGATGGCTACACCTTC. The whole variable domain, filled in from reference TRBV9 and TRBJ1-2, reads DSGVTQTPKHLITATGQRVTLRCSPRSGDLSVYWYQQSLDQGLQFLIQYYNGEERAKGNILERFSAQQFPDLHSELNLSSLELGDSALYFCASSGRGLILDGYTFGSGTRLTVV.

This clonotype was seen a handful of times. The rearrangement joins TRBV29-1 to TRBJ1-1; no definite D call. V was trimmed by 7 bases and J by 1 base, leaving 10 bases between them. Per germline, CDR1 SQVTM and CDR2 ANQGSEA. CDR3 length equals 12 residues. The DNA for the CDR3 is TGCAGCGGTATGACCGAGAACACTGAAGCTTTCTTT. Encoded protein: CSGMTENTEAFF.

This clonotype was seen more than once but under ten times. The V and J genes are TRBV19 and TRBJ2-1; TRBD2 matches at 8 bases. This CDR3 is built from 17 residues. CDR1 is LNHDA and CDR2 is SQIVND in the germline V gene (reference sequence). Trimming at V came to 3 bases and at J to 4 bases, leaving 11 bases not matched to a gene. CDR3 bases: TGTGCCAGTAGTATTAAGGTGACGGGACTAGTATACAATGAGCAGTTCTTC. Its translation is CASSIKVTGLVYNEQFF.

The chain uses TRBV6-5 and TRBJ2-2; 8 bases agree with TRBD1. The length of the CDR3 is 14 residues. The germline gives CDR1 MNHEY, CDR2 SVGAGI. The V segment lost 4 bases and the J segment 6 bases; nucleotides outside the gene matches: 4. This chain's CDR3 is CASSWVQGAGELFF. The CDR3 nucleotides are TGTGCCAGCAGTTGGGTACAGGGGGCCGGGGAGCTGTTTTTT.

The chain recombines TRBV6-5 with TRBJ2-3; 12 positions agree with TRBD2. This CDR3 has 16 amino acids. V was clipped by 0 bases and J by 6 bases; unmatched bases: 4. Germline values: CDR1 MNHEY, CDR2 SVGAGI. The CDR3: CASSYSASGGADTQYF. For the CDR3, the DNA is TGTGCCAGCAGTTACTCTGCTAGCGGGGGGGCTGATACGCAGTATTTT.

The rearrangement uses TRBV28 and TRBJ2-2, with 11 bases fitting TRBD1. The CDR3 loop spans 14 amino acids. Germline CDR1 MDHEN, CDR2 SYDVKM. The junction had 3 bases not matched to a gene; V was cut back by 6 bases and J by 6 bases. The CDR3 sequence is CASRRTGGPGELFF. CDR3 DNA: TGTGCCAGCAGGCGGACAGGGGGCCCCGGGGAGCTGTTTTTT.

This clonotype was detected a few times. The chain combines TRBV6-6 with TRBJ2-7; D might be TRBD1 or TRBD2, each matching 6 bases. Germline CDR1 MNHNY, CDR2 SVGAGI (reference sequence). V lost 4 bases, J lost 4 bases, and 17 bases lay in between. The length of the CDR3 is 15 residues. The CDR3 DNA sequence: TGTGCCAGCAGTTCGCTGGGGGGCCAATTATACGAGCAGTACTTC. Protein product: CASSSLGGQLYEQYF.

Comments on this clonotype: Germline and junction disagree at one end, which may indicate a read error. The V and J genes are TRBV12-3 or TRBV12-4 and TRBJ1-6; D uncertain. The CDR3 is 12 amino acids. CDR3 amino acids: CASRYGSSSLHF. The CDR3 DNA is TGTGCCAGCAGGTACGGCAGTTCATCCCTCCACTTT.

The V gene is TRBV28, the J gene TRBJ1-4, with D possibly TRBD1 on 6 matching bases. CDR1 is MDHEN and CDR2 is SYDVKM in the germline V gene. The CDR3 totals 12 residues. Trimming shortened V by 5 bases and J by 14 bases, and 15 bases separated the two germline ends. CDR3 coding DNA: TGTGCCAGCAGTCCACCCAGGGGAGCTCTGTTTTTT. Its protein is CASSPPRGALFF.

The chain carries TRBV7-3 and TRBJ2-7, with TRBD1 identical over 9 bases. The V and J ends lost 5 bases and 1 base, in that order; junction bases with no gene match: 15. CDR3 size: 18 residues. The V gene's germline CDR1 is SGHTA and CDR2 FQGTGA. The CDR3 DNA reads TGTGCCAGCAGCATAGGGGACAGGGTCCGATTTTGTTCCTACGAGCAGTACGTC. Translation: CASSIGDRVRFCSYEQYV.

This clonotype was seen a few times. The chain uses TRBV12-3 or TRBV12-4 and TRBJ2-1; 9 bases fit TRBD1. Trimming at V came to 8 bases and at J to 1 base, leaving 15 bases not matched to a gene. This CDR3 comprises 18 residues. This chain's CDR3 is CASRRDRVAIGSYNEQFF. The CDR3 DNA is TGTGCCAGCCGCCGGGACAGGGTAGCTATAGGGTCCTACAATGAGCAGTTCTTC.

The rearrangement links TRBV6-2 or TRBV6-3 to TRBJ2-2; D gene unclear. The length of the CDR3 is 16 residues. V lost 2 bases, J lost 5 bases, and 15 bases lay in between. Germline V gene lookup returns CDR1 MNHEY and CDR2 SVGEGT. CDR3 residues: CASSYEPASRTGELFF. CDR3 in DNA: TGTGCCAGCAGTTACGAGCCGGCCTCGAGGACCGGGGAGCTGTTTTTT.

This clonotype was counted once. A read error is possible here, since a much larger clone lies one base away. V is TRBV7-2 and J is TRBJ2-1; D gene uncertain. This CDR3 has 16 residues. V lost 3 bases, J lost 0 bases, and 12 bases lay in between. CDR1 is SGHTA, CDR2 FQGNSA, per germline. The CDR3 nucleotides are TGTGCCAGCAGCTTTTCCGCGAATAGCTCCTACAATGAGCAGTTCTTC. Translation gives CASSFSANSSYNEQFF.

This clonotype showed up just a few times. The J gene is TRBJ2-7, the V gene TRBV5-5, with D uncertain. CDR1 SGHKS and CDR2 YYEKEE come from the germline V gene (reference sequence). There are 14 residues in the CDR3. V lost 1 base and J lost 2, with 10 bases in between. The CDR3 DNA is TGTGCCAGCAGCTTGATAGCAGGTACCTACGAGCAGTACGTC. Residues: CASSLIAGTYEQYV.

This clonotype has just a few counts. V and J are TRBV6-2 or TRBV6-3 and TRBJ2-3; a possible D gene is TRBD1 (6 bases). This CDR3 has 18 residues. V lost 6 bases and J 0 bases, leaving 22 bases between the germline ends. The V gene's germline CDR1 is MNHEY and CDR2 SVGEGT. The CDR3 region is CASRSRDIVFPSTDTQYF. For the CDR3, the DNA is TGTGCCAGCAGGTCCCGGGACATAGTATTCCCTAGCACAGATACGCAGTATTTT.

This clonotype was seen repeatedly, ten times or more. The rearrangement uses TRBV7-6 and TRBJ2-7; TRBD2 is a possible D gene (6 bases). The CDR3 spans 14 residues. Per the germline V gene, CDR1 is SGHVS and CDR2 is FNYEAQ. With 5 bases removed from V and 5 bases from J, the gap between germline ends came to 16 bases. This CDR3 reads CASSLTGREDEQYF. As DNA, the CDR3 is TGTGCCAGCAGCCTCACCGGCAGGGAGGACGAGCAGTACTTC.

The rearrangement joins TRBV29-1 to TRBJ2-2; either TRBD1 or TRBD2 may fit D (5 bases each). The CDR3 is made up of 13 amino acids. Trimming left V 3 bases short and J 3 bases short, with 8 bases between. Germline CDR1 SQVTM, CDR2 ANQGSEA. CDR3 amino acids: CSVDGGDTGELFF. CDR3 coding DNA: TGCAGCGTTGATGGGGGAGACACCGGGGAGCTGTTTTTT.

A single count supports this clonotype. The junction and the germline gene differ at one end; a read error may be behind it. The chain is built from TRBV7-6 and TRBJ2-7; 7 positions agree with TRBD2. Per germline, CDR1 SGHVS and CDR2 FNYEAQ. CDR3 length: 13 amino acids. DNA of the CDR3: TGTGCCAGCAGCTTCGGCCCTCCTAGCGGCGGATTCTTC. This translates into CASSFGPPSGGFF.

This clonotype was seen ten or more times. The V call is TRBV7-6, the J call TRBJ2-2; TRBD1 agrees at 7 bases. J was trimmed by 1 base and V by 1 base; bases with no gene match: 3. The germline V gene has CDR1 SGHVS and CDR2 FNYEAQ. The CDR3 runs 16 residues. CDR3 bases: TGTGCCAGCAGCTTAGACCGACAGGGGAACACCGGGGAGCTGTTTTTT. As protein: CASSLDRQGNTGELFF.